The present T cell receptor beta chain was sequenced within a study of identical twins. TCRdb re-analysed the 5' RACE reads in MiXCR, keeping a single row per CDR3 protein. Of 200,000 to 250,000 distinct CDR3 sequences listed, under 10% were seen once; the top ten hold 1.9%. There are many counts of this clonotype. The CDR3 sequence is 17 residues long. The germline gives CDR1 SNHLY, CDR2 FYNNEI. Unmatched junction bases numbered 19, after V lost 7 bases and J lost 8 bases. Another study also made use of these data, one on yellow fever vaccine responses in identical twins.

The specimen was memory (CD45RO+) T cells sorted from blood. The J gene is TRBJ2-1, the V gene TRBV2; 8 bases agree with TRBD1. The sequence derives from a woman younger than 30 in good health. CDR3 in DNA: TGTGCCAGCACCCGAGGACAGGGTATTGATTCAGGGGATGAGCAGTTCTTC. The encoded protein is CASTRGQGIDSGDEQFF. Together with reference TRBV2 and TRBJ2-1, the CDR3 gives the full variable domain: EPEVTQTPSHQVTQMGQEVILRCVPISNHLYFYWYRQILGQKVEFLVSFYNNEISEKSEIFDDQFSVERPDGSNFTLKIRSTKLEDSAMYFCASTRGQGIDSGDEQFFGPGTRLTVL.